What follows are 10 T cell receptor beta chains derived from one specimen sequenced in a study of human T cells and chemical hapten exposure. Regarding time point: patch test 3, about 24 weeks after DPC sensitization. Treatment denoted: therapeutic diphenylcyclopropenone sensitization with weekly scalp DPC. TCRdb analysed the RACE reads with MiXCR anew, one entry per CDR3 protein. The sample yields about 200,000 distinct CDR3 sequences, approximately 26% seen once. The sample was whole blood, taken in connection with sensitization to the hapten diphenylcyclopropenone (DPC). These receptors all come from a middle-aged woman with alopecia areata. Some clones in this sample may be carry-over from other donors' samples.

This clonotype was observed a handful of times. V is TRBV28 and J is TRBJ2-7; TRBD2 might be the D (5 bases). Germline V gives CDR1 MDHEN, CDR2 SYDVKM. CDR3 length: 16 amino acids. Trimming stripped 8 bases from V and 5 bases from J, with 25 bases between. Here the CDR3 DNA reads TGTGCCAGCCTGAGAGCGGCCTCAGGTCGTCTCGACGAGCAGTACTTC. Translation gives CASLRAASGRLDEQYF.

This clonotype turned up a few times. This sequence joins TRBV30 and TRBJ1-6; D is uncertain. Per the germline V gene, CDR1 is GTSNPN and CDR2 is SVGIG (reference sequence). The CDR3 has 15 residues. Trimming left V 4 bases short and J 7 bases short, with 17 bases between. CDR3 bases: TGTGCCTGGATCACGGGTCCCTCGGCGAATTCACCCCTCCACTTT. Translating gives CAWITGPSANSPLHF.

This clonotype was counted a few times. CDR3 nucleotide sequence: TGTGCCAGTAGCGACCATCACCAAGAGACCCAGTACTTC. Residues: CASSDHHQETQYF. The chain recombines TRBV19 with TRBJ2-5; D unclear. V lost 6 bases and J 0 bases, leaving 8 bases between the germline ends. Germline assignment: CDR1 LNHDA and CDR2 SQIVND (reference sequence). CDR3 size: 13 residues.

This chain links TRBV20-1 with TRBJ1-2; the match to TRBD1 covers 8 bases. Germline V gene sequence: CDR1 DFQATT, CDR2 SNEGSKA (reference sequence). Unmatched junction bases numbered 7, after V lost 2 bases and J lost 8 bases. The CDR3 contains 13 residues. The CDR3 DNA sequence: TGCAGTGCTAGATTGACAGGGGCGGGCGGCTACACCTTC. Its translation is CSARLTGAGGYTF.

V usage is TRBV12-5 and J usage is TRBJ2-2; D remains ambiguous. The germline V gene encodes CDR1 LGHNT and CDR2 FRNRAP. CDR3 length: 12 residues. Trimming stripped 3 bases from V and 6 bases from J, with 5 bases between. The CDR3 here is CASGFGAGELFF. The CDR3 DNA reads TGTGCTAGTGGTTTCGGAGCCGGGGAGCTGTTTTTT.

This clonotype has more than one count but fewer than ten. The V call is TRBV20-1, the J call TRBJ1-3; 7 bases align to TRBD1. With V trimmed by 6 bases and J by 0 bases, 14 bases remained unmatched. This CDR3 region has 17 residues. Germline CDR1 reads DFQATT; CDR2 reads SNEGSKA (reference sequence). The CDR3 sequence is CSATPGQPLASGNTIYF. The CDR3 nucleotides are TGCAGTGCAACTCCGGGACAGCCGCTTGCCTCTGGAAACACCATATATTTT.

J is TRBJ2-7 and V is TRBV5-6, with D maybe TRBD1 (5 bases). From germline, CDR1 is SGHDT and CDR2 YYEEEE. The CDR3 extends over 16 amino acids. Trimming pared 0 bases from V and 5 bases from J, leaving 18 bases between. The CDR3 loop reads CASSLEVQGTADEQYF. DNA of the CDR3: TGTGCCAGCAGCTTGGAGGTTCAGGGAACGGCCGACGAGCAGTACTTC. Using reference TRBV5-6 and TRBJ2-7 for the parts outside the CDR3, the full variable domain is DAGVTQSPTHLIKTRGQQVTLRCSPKSGHDTVSWYQQALGQGPQFIFQYYEEEERQRGNFPDRFSGHQFPNYSSELNVNALLLGDSALYLCASSLEVQGTADEQYFGPGTRLTVT.

This clonotype was seen a few times. This chain uses TRBV29-1 with TRBJ2-7, with D possibly TRBD1 on 7 matching bases. The CDR3 is 13 residues long. CDR1 is SQVTM and CDR2 is ANQGSEA in the germline V gene. V was clipped by 7 bases and J by 6 bases, with 19 bases between them. The CDR3 coding sequence is TGCAGCGCCCGGACGGCTCAGGGGGGCGAGCAGTACTTC. Its protein product is CSARTAQGGEQYF.

The table lists this clonotype with a few counts. The chain is built from TRBV10-3 and TRBJ1-5; D remains unclear. The CDR3 is made up of 13 amino acids. Per germline, CDR1 ENHRY and CDR2 SYGVKD. Between the trimmed V and J ends, which lost 5 bases and 4 bases, there was a span of 9 bases. CDR3 protein: CAISNGGNQPQHF. The DNA for the CDR3 is TGTGCCATCAGTAATGGCGGTAATCAGCCCCAGCATTTT.

The chain recombines TRBV18 with TRBJ2-5; 8 nucleotides line up with TRBD1. V shed 8 bases and J 2 bases; nucleotides not matched to a gene: 7. This CDR3 contains 14 residues. Germline V CDR1 and CDR2: KGHSH, LQKENI. The CDR3 region has the DNA TGTGCCAGCACTAGGGGACAGGCACAAGAGACCCAGTACTTC. This translates into CASTRGQAQETQYF.